This paragraph reports one T cell receptor beta chain. The V and J ends lost 6 bases and 2 bases respectively, with 11 bases between them. CDR1 is DFQATT, CDR2 SNEGSKA, per germline (reference sequence). CDR3 length equals 13 residues. TCRdb analysed the RT-PCR reads with MiXCR anew, one entry per CDR3 protein. The sample yields about 680,000 distinct CDR3 sequences, over 12% seen once. The sequencing input was memory CD4+ T cells from blood. This TCR was recovered from a female donor in good health, serving as a healthy control. The J gene is TRBJ1-3, the V gene TRBV20-1; TRBD1 might be the D (6 bases). The CDR3 DNA reads as TGCAGTGCAAACAGGGCTGCTGGAAACACCATATATTTT. Encoded protein: CSANRAAGNTIYF.